The T cell receptor beta chain described here comes from a study of control samples from healthy donors and cancer patients. V was trimmed by 7 bases and J by 0 bases, leaving 16 bases between them. The CDR3 extends over 16 amino acids. The germline V gene has CDR1 LNHDA and CDR2 SQIVND (reference sequence). Clones were sequenced by immunoSEQ multiplex PCR, and TCRdb holds only the in-frame ones, with some missing. The sample carries approximately 230,000 clones, around 79% recorded once. This clone has just a few counts. The clonotype comes from a woman aged 60-75 years with lung cancer. Material for sequencing was PBMCs. The chain couples TRBV19 to TRBJ1-5; a possible D gene is TRBD1 (5 bases). The CDR3 DNA reads as TGTGCCAGTACCTCTCCATTGGGGCTTAGCAATCAGCCCCAGCATTTT. Encoded protein: CASTSPLGLSNQPQHF.